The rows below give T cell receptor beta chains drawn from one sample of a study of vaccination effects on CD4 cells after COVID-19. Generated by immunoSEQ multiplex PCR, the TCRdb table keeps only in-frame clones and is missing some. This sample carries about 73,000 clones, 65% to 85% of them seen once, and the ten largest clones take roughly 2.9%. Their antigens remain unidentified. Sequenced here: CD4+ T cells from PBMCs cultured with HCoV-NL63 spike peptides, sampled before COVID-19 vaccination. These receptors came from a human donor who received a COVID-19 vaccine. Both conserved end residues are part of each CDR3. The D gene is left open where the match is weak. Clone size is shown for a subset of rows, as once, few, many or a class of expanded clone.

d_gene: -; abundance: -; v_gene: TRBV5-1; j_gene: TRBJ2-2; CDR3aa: CASNDAGGTGELFF; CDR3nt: TGCGCCAGCAATGACGCGGGCGGGACCGGGGAGCTGTTTTTT
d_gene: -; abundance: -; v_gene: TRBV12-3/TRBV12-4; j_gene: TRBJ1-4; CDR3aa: CASSLQANEKLFF; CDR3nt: TGTGCCAGCAGTTTACAGGCTAATGAAAAACTGTTTTTT
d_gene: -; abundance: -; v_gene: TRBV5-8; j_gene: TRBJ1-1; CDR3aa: CASSFINTEAFF; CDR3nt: TGTGCCAGCAGCTTTATAAACACTGAAGCTTTCTTT
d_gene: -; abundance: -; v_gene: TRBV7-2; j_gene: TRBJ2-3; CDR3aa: CASSGRTDTQYF; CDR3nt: TGTGCCAGCAGCGGACGCACAGATACGCAGTATTTT
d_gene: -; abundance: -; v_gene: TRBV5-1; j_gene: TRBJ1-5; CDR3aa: CASSEGDILPNQPQHF; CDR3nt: TGCGCCAGCAGCGAGGGGGACATCCTCCCCAATCAGCCCCAGCATTTT
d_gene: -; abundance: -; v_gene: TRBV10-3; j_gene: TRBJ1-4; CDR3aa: CAIRPGQSNEKLFF; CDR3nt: TGTGCCATCAGGCCCGGACAGTCTAATGAAAAACTGTTTTTT
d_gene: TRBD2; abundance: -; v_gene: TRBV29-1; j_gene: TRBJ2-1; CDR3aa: CSVAGTSSGEQFF; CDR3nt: TGCAGCGTCGCCGGGACTAGTAGCGGTGAGCAGTTCTTC
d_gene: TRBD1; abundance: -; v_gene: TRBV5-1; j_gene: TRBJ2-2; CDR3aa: CASSLGTGGSGNTGELFF; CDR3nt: TGCGCCAGCAGCTTGGGGACAGGGGGTTCTGGTAACACCGGGGAGCTGTTTTTT
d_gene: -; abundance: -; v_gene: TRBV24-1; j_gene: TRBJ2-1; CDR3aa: CATSDLGMTGNEQFF; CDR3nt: TGTGCCACCAGTGATTTGGGGATGACGGGGAATGAGCAGTTCTTC
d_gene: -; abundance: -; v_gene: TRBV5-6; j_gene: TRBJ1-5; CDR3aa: CASSSANQPQHF; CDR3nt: TGTGCCAGCAGCTCAGCAAATCAGCCCCAGCATTTT
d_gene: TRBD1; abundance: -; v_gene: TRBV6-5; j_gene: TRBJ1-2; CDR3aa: CASSYVGQGAAYGYTF; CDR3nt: TGTGCCAGCAGTTACGTTGGACAGGGGGCGGCCTATGGCTACACCTTC
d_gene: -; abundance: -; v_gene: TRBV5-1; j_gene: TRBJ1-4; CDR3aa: CASRQFSSPTEKLFF; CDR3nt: TGCGCCAGCAGGCAATTCTCAAGCCCAACTGAAAAACTGTTTTTT
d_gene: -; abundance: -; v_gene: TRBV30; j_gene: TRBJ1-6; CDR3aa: CAWSSQSNSPLHF; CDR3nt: TGTGCCTGGAGCTCCCAGAGTAATTCACCCCTCCACTTT
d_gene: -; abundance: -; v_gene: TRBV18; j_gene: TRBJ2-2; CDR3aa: CASSFRNTGELFF; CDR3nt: TGTGCCAGCTCATTCAGGAACACCGGGGAGCTGTTTTTT
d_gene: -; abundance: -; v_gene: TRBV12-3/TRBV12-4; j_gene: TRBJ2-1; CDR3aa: CASSQGNEQFF; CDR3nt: TGTGCCAGCAGCCAGGGGAATGAGCAGTTCTTC
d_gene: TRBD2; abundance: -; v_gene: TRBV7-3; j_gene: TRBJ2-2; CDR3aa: CASSRTSGTGELFF; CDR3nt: TGTGCCAGCAGCCGGACTAGCGGGACCGGGGAGCTGTTTTTT
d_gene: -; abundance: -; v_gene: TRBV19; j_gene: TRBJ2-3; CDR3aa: CASSTRQVVTDTQYF; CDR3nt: TGTGCCAGTAGTACTCGACAGGTTGTCACAGATACGCAGTATTTT
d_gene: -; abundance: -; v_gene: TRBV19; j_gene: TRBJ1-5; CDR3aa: CASRKTIYSNQPQHF; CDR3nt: TGTGCCAGTAGGAAGACAATTTATAGCAATCAGCCCCAGCATTTT
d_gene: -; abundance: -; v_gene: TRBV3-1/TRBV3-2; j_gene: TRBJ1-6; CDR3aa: CASSHSSYNSPLHF; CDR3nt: TGTGCCAGCAGCCACAGCTCCTATAATTCACCCCTCCACTTT
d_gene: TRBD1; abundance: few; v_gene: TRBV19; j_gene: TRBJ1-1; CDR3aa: CASSAPGTANTEAFF; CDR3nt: TGTGCCAGTAGCGCCCCCGGGACAGCGAACACTGAAGCTTTCTTT
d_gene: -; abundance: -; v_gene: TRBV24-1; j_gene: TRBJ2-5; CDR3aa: CATSDSSGLQTQYF; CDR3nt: TGTGCCACCAGTGATTCGTCGGGGTTGCAGACCCAGTACTTC
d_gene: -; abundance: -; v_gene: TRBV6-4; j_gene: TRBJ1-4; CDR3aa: CASKRAGKGVDGEKLFF; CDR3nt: TGTGCCAGCAAGAGGGCAGGGAAGGGTGTTGACGGTGAAAAACTGTTTTTT
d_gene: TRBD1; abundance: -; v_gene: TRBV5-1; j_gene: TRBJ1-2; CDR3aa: CASGHGGTGRDYGYTF; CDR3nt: TGCGCCAGCGGTCACGGGGGGACAGGTAGAGACTATGGCTACACCTTC
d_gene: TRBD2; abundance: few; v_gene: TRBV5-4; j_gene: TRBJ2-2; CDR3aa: CASSPFLGGGGAGELFF; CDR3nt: TGTGCCAGCAGCCCATTCTTAGGTGGCGGGGGGGCCGGGGAGCTGTTTTTT
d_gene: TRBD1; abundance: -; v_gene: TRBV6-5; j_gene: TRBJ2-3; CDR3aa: CASKQGSSTDTQYF; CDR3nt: TGTGCCAGCAAACAGGGGTCTAGCACAGATACGCAGTATTTT
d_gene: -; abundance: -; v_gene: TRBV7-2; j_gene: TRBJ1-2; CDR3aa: CASSPRQIAYDGYTF; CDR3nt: TGTGCCAGCAGCCCAAGACAGATAGCCTACGATGGCTACACCTTC
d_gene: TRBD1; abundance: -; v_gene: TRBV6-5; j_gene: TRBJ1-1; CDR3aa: CASSRSGTATEAFF; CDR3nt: TGTGCCAGCAGCCGCTCTGGGACAGCCACTGAAGCTTTCTTT
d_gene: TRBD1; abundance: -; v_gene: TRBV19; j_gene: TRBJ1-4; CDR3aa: CASRGTYRGEKLFF; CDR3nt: TGTGCCAGTCGTGGGACCTACAGGGGTGAAAAACTGTTTTTT
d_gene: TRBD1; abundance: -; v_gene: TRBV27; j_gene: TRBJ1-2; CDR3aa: CASSPSPGTDSNYGYTF; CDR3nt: TGTGCCAGCAGTCCCTCGCCCGGGACAGATTCTAACTATGGCTACACCTTC
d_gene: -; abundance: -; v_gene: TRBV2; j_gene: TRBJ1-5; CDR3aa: CASRRTLSNQPQHF; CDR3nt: TGTGCCAGCCGCAGAACACTTAGCAATCAGCCCCAGCATTTT
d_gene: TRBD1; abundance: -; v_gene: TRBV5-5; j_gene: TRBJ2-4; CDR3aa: CASSISTGVGGIQYF; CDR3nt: TGTGCCAGCAGCATATCGACAGGGGTGGGGGGCATTCAGTACTTC
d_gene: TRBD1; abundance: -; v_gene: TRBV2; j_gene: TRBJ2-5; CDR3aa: CASSSTGVETQYF; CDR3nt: TGTGCCAGCAGTTCGACAGGGGTAGAGACCCAGTACTTC